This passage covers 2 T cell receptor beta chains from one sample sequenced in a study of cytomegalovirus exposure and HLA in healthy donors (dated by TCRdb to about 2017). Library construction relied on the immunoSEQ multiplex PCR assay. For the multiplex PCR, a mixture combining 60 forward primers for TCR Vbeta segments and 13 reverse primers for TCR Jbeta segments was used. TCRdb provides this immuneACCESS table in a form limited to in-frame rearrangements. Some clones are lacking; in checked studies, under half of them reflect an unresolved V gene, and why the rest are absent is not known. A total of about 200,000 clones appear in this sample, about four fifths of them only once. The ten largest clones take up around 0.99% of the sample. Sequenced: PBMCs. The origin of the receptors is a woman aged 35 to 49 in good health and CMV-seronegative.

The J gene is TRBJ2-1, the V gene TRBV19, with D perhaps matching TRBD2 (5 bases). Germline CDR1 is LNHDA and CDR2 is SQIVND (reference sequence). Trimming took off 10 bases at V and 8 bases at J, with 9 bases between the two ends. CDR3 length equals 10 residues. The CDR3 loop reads CATKEDEQFF. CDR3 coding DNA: TGTGCCACAAAGGAGGATGAGCAGTTCTTC.

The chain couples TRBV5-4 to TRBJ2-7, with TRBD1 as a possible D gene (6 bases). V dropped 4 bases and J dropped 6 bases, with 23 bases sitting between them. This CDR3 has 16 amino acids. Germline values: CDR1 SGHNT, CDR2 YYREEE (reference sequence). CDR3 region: CASSRSPGTLGAEQYV. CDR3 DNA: TGTGCCAGCAGCCGATCCCCTGGGACATTAGGGGCCGAGCAGTACGTC.